This T cell receptor beta chain was sequenced in a study of neurological immune-mediated disorders. Study overall: The disease course was relapsing-remitting in around 30 and secondary progressive in about 9% of the roughly 35 multiple sclerosis patients. Study results and limitations: The most TCR clonal expansion was seen in HTLV-1-associated myelopathy, and the least was seen in multiple sclerosis, which fell below healthy controls.

Germline V gene lookup returns CDR1 LGHDT and CDR2 YNNKEL (reference sequence). V gave up 1 base and J gave up 5 bases; unmatched junction bases: 5. The length of the CDR3 is 16 residues. This clonotype was counted many times. Its antigen is unknown. TCRdb processed the 5' RACE reads anew with MiXCR; each CDR3 protein has one entry. The data contain roughly 76,000 distinct CDR3 sequences, 2.5% to 3.5% of them singletons. The chain carries TRBV3-1 and TRBJ2-2; TRBD1 agrees at 9 bases. The sequenced sample consisted of PBMCs. The receptor comes from a woman aged 50 to 60 with multiple sclerosis. The CDR3 here is CASSQGTGVFTGELFF. In nucleotides, the CDR3 is TGTGCCAGCAGCCAAGGGACAGGGGTGTTTACCGGGGAGCTGTTTTTT.